These T cell receptor beta chains were read from a single sample in a study of blood T cell repertoires in COVID-19. Sequencing was performed with immunoSEQ multiplex PCR; in TCRdb, only in-frame clones are kept and a portion is missing. Found here are 50,000 to 70,000 clones, around 87% of them singletons; the top ten hold approximately 6.9%. Sequenced input: peripheral blood. The receptors derive from a man between 60 and 75 years old with active or convalescent COVID-19. The CDR3 runs from the conserved cysteine through the conserved F or W. Fields, in order: J gene, D gene, clone size, V gene, CDR3 length, CDR3 DNA, CDR3 protein. A D gene is named only where the DNA matches it firmly. Only some rows state a clone size, as once, few, many or a class for expanded clones.

j_gene: TRBJ2-7; d_gene: NA; abundance: few; v_gene: TRBV5-6; len: 16; CDR3nt: TGTGCCAGCAGCTTGGCCCTCGGAGGGCGTACCTACGAGCAGTACTTC; CDR3aa: CASSLALGGRTYEQYF
j_gene: TRBJ2-4; d_gene: TRBD2; abundance: NA; v_gene: TRBV6-5; len: 16; CDR3nt: TGTGCCAGCAGTTACTCGATTAGCGGGGGCAAAAACATTCAGTACTTC; CDR3aa: CASSYSISGGKNIQYF
j_gene: TRBJ1-2; d_gene: NA; abundance: NA; v_gene: TRBV29-1; len: 14; CDR3nt: TGCAGCGTTGGAACGCCGCCGGCTAACTATGGCTACACCTTC; CDR3aa: CSVGTPPANYGYTF
j_gene: TRBJ1-4; d_gene: TRBD1; abundance: NA; v_gene: TRBV6-5; len: 15; CDR3nt: TGTGCCAGCAGTTACAGACAGGGGAGTAATGAAAAACTGTTTTTT; CDR3aa: CASSYRQGSNEKLFF
j_gene: TRBJ1-2; d_gene: NA; abundance: few; v_gene: TRBV19; len: 14; CDR3nt: TGTGCCAGTAGTAAAAGGGGCCTTAGCTATGGCTACACCTTC; CDR3aa: CASSKRGLSYGYTF
j_gene: TRBJ2-3; d_gene: TRBD2; abundance: NA; v_gene: TRBV7-9; len: 16; CDR3nt: TGTGCCAGCAGCTTAGTACTAGCGGGTAACACAGATACGCAGTATTTT; CDR3aa: CASSLVLAGNTDTQYF
j_gene: TRBJ2-1; d_gene: TRBD2; abundance: NA; v_gene: TRBV29-1; len: 12; CDR3nt: TGCAGCGTGTCTCGACTAGCAAGTGAGCAGTTCTTC; CDR3aa: CSVSRLASEQFF
j_gene: TRBJ1-1; d_gene: TRBD1; abundance: NA; v_gene: TRBV18; len: 16; CDR3nt: TGTGCCAGCTCACCTATGGGGGGACAGGAAAACACTGAAGCTTTCTTT; CDR3aa: CASSPMGGQENTEAFF
j_gene: TRBJ2-7; d_gene: NA; abundance: NA; v_gene: TRBV21-1; len: 14; CDR3nt: TGTGCCAGCAGCAATCCCCTAGCGGGAGTCGAGCAGTACTTC; CDR3aa: CASSNPLAGVEQYF
j_gene: TRBJ1-5; d_gene: NA; abundance: once; v_gene: TRBV30; len: 13; CDR3nt: TGTGCCTGGAGTGGACAGCTTGATCAGCCCCAGCATTTT; CDR3aa: CAWSGQLDQPQHF
j_gene: TRBJ1-6; d_gene: NA; abundance: once; v_gene: TRBV5-1; len: 15; CDR3nt: TGCGCCAGCAGCTTGGAGAGCTCCTATAATTCACCCCTCCACTTT; CDR3aa: CASSLESSYNSPLHF
j_gene: TRBJ1-5; d_gene: TRBD1; abundance: once; v_gene: TRBV6-5; len: 13; CDR3nt: TGTGCCAGCAGGGACAGGGGGGGTCAGCCCCAGCATTTT; CDR3aa: CASRDRGGQPQHF
j_gene: TRBJ1-3; d_gene: TRBD1; abundance: NA; v_gene: TRBV5-1; len: 15; CDR3nt: TGCGCCAGCAGCGGGGGACAGATCCCTGGAAACACCATATATTTT; CDR3aa: CASSGGQIPGNTIYF
j_gene: TRBJ1-4; d_gene: NA; abundance: NA; v_gene: TRBV6-5; len: 12; CDR3nt: TGTGCCAGCAGTTGGAGCGGTGGAAAACTGTTTTTT; CDR3aa: CASSWSGGKLFF
j_gene: TRBJ1-1; d_gene: TRBD1; abundance: once; v_gene: TRBV5-1; len: 16; CDR3nt: TGCGCCAGCAGCTTGGGCCCACCGACAGGGAGCACTGAAGCTTTCTTT; CDR3aa: CASSLGPPTGSTEAFF
j_gene: TRBJ2-5; d_gene: NA; abundance: NA; v_gene: TRBV11-2; len: 15; CDR3nt: TGTGCCAGCAGCTTAGATCGGCGGCGAGGGGAGACCCAGTACTTC; CDR3aa: CASSLDRRRGETQYF
j_gene: TRBJ1-5; d_gene: NA; abundance: NA; v_gene: TRBV7-2; len: 14; CDR3nt: TGTGCCAGCAGCTTGTTGACAGTTAATCAGCCCCAGCATTTT; CDR3aa: CASSLLTVNQPQHF
j_gene: TRBJ2-7; d_gene: NA; abundance: NA; v_gene: TRBV2; len: 13; CDR3nt: TGTGCCAGCAGGGCGGCCTCCCGGGGCGAGCAGTACTTC; CDR3aa: CASRAASRGEQYF
j_gene: TRBJ2-3; d_gene: TRBD2; abundance: few; v_gene: TRBV19; len: 17; CDR3nt: TGTGCCAGTAGTCAAAGACCGGGACTAGCGGGGGCAGATACGCAGTATTTT; CDR3aa: CASSQRPGLAGADTQYF
j_gene: TRBJ2-7; d_gene: NA; abundance: NA; v_gene: TRBV6-1; len: 14; CDR3nt: TGTGCCAGCAGTGATGTTGGACGGCGGGGCGAGCAGTACTTC; CDR3aa: CASSDVGRRGEQYF
j_gene: TRBJ2-1; d_gene: TRBD2; abundance: few; v_gene: TRBV5-1; len: 16; CDR3nt: TGCGCCAGCAGCCCGGGGACTAGCGGGAGTCGGAATGAGCAGTTCTTC; CDR3aa: CASSPGTSGSRNEQFF
j_gene: TRBJ1-1; d_gene: NA; abundance: NA; v_gene: TRBV20-1; len: 11; CDR3nt: TGCAGTGCTAGAAAGCAGGGTGAAGCTTTCTTT; CDR3aa: CSARKQGEAFF
j_gene: TRBJ2-7; d_gene: TRBD1; abundance: NA; v_gene: TRBV6-5; len: 15; CDR3nt: TGTGCCAGCAGTTACGGTACAGGGGGACCCTACGAGCAGTACTTC; CDR3aa: CASSYGTGGPYEQYF
j_gene: TRBJ1-1; d_gene: NA; abundance: NA; v_gene: TRBV6-5; len: 13; CDR3nt: TGTGCCAGCAATCGGGGTCGGAACACTGAAGCTTTCTTT; CDR3aa: CASNRGRNTEAFF
j_gene: TRBJ2-7; d_gene: TRBD1; abundance: once; v_gene: TRBV27; len: 18; CDR3nt: TGTGCCAGCAGTTTATCGGTTTCAATGGGGACAGACTCCTACGAGCAGTACTTC; CDR3aa: CASSLSVSMGTDSYEQYF
j_gene: TRBJ2-2; d_gene: NA; abundance: NA; v_gene: TRBV5-1; len: 12; CDR3nt: TGCGCCAGCAGGCCAGGGGCCGGGGAGCTGTTTTTT; CDR3aa: CASRPGAGELFF
j_gene: TRBJ2-5; d_gene: NA; abundance: NA; v_gene: TRBV21-1; len: 16; CDR3nt: TGTGCCAGCAGCAAAGCCAACCGGCCAGGGCGAGAGACCCAGTACTTC; CDR3aa: CASSKANRPGRETQYF
j_gene: TRBJ2-1; d_gene: TRBD2; abundance: NA; v_gene: TRBV19; len: 16; CDR3nt: TGTGCCAGTAGTACGGGACTAGCGGGGGGGGTGGATGAGCAGTTCTTC; CDR3aa: CASSTGLAGGVDEQFF
j_gene: TRBJ1-3; d_gene: NA; abundance: NA; v_gene: TRBV10-2; len: 16; CDR3nt: TGCGCCAGCAGTCTTGGAGATGGGACACCGGGAAACACCATATATTTT; CDR3aa: CASSLGDGTPGNTIYF
j_gene: TRBJ2-2; d_gene: TRBD1; abundance: few; v_gene: TRBV18; len: 15; CDR3nt: TGTGCCAGCTCACCTACAGGGGGCGGCACCGGGGAGCTGTTTTTT; CDR3aa: CASSPTGGGTGELFF
j_gene: TRBJ2-7; d_gene: TRBD1; abundance: once; v_gene: TRBV2; len: 12; CDR3nt: TGTGCCAGCAGTGAAGCGGGGACAGGGGAATACTTC; CDR3aa: CASSEAGTGEYF
j_gene: TRBJ2-1; d_gene: NA; abundance: NA; v_gene: TRBV5-6; len: 15; CDR3nt: TGTGCCAGCAGCTCTTTCAACGGAGGGTATAATGAGCAGTTCTTC; CDR3aa: CASSSFNGGYNEQFF
j_gene: TRBJ2-2; d_gene: TRBD2; abundance: NA; v_gene: TRBV5-1; len: 16; CDR3nt: TGCGCCAGCAGCTGGACTAGCGGGATCGACACCGGGGAGCTGTTTTTT; CDR3aa: CASSWTSGIDTGELFF
j_gene: TRBJ1-2; d_gene: TRBD1; abundance: NA; v_gene: TRBV28; len: 15; CDR3nt: TGTGCCAGCCATGACGGGGGACAGGGGAAGTATGGCTACACCTTC; CDR3aa: CASHDGGQGKYGYTF
j_gene: TRBJ1-4; d_gene: NA; abundance: NA; v_gene: TRBV21-1; len: 18; CDR3nt: TGTGCCAGCAGCAAATTAGAGGTTTGGGGCACAACTAATGAAAAACTGTTTTTT; CDR3aa: CASSKLEVWGTTNEKLFF
j_gene: TRBJ2-5; d_gene: TRBD2; abundance: NA; v_gene: TRBV25-1; len: 15; CDR3nt: TGTGCCAGCAGTGTCAAGGGACTAGGACCAGAGACCCAGTACTTC; CDR3aa: CASSVKGLGPETQYF
j_gene: TRBJ2-5; d_gene: TRBD1; abundance: NA; v_gene: TRBV5-4; len: 14; CDR3nt: TGTGCCAGCAGCATCCGACAGGGGGGGGAGACCCAGTACTTC; CDR3aa: CASSIRQGGETQYF
j_gene: TRBJ1-5; d_gene: NA; abundance: NA; v_gene: TRBV3-1/TRBV3-2; len: 12; CDR3nt: TGTGCCAGCGCGGGGGTTGGGCAGCCCCAGCATTTT; CDR3aa: CASAGVGQPQHF
j_gene: TRBJ2-3; d_gene: TRBD1; abundance: NA; v_gene: TRBV18; len: 14; CDR3nt: TGTGCCAGCTCAACATCGGACAGGGGTGATACGCAGTATTTT; CDR3aa: CASSTSDRGDTQYF
j_gene: TRBJ2-1; d_gene: TRBD2; abundance: NA; v_gene: TRBV5-1; len: 17; CDR3nt: TGCGCCAGCAGCTTGTTGGGCGGGAGGGCCGGGAGCAATGAGCAGTTCTTC; CDR3aa: CASSLLGGRAGSNEQFF
j_gene: TRBJ1-2; d_gene: NA; abundance: NA; v_gene: TRBV27; len: 13; CDR3nt: TGTGCCAGCAGTTCGGAAGGGAGATGGGGCTACACCTTC; CDR3aa: CASSSEGRWGYTF